This is a list of T cell receptor beta chains from one sample in a study of T-cell memory formation after mild COVID-19. TCRdb fed the 5' RACE reads into MiXCR, producing one record per CDR3 protein. This table has about 430,000 distinct CDR3 sequences, roughly 18% appearing once. The sequenced material came from PBMCs or a T cell subset sorted from them (not recorded which). These TCRs come from a man younger than 35 who had mild COVID-19 (a few samples of this study predate the infection). Cell type and time point are not known. CDR3s include the opening cysteine and the closing phenylalanine or tryptophan. D genes are given only for firm matches. Size is stated for part of the rows, as once, few or many counts, or as a class when the clone is expanded.

d_call	v_call	clone_size	j_call	cdr3_aa	cdr3_nt
NA	TRBV5-1	many	TRBJ2-3	CASSSEGADTQYF	TGCGCCAGCAGCTCCGAGGGAGCAGATACGCAGTATTTT
TRBD1	TRBV9	many	TRBJ2-2	CASSVAPGQLTGELFF	TGTGCCAGCAGCGTAGCTCCGGGACAGCTCACCGGGGAGCTGTTTTTT
NA	TRBV9	many	TRBJ2-2	CASSVVTGELFF	TGTGCCAGCAGCGTAGTTACCGGGGAGCTGTTTTTT
NA	TRBV7-2	NA	TRBJ1-5	CASSPGGSLDFQPQHF	TGTGCCAGCAGTCCTGGGGGCTCCCTTGATTTTCAGCCCCAGCATTTT
TRBD1	TRBV5-1	NA	TRBJ1-2	CASSSTGDYGYTF	TGCGCCAGCAGCTCGACAGGGGACTATGGCTACACCTTC
NA	TRBV4-1	few	TRBJ1-5	CASSQTGAQPQHF	TGCGCCAGCAGCCAGACCGGGGCGCAGCCCCAGCATTTT
NA	TRBV5-1	NA	TRBJ2-3	CASSLSGAGTSTDTQYF	TGCGCCAGCAGCCTATCAGGGGCAGGTACTAGCACAGATACGCAGTATTTT
NA	TRBV30	NA	TRBJ2-7	CAWSLAFPYEQYF	TGTGCCTGGAGTTTAGCGTTTCCCTACGAGCAGTACTTC
NA	TRBV4-1	few	TRBJ1-2	CASSQVGGAPGYGYTF	TGCGCCAGCAGCCAAGTAGGGGGGGCGCCCGGCTATGGCTACACCTTC
NA	TRBV7-8	many	TRBJ2-1	CASSYVTGTNEQFF	TGTGCCAGCAGCTACGTAACAGGGACGAATGAGCAGTTCTTC
NA	TRBV29-1	few	TRBJ2-2	CSVEGQNTGELFF	TGCAGCGTTGAGGGACAGAACACCGGGGAGCTGTTTTTT
NA	TRBV20-1	NA	TRBJ1-3	CSASRTARLLPGNTIYF	TGCAGTGCCAGTAGGACAGCCCGCTTACTTCCTGGAAACACCATATATTTT
NA	TRBV28	NA	TRBJ2-2	CASSTHRELFF	TGTGCCAGCAGTACCCACCGGGAGCTGTTTTTT
NA	TRBV5-1	NA	TRBJ2-5	CASSWQGSETQYF	TGCGCCAGCAGCTGGCAGGGTTCGGAGACCCAGTACTTC